The rows below give T cell receptor beta chains drawn from one sample of a study of cytomegalovirus exposure and HLA in healthy donors. The repertoire was sequenced with immunoSEQ multiplex PCR; TCRdb's copy has only in-frame clones and lacks some. The sample includes fewer than 100,000 clones, approximately 79% of them seen just once. Specimen: PBMCs. The source of these receptors is a female donor in good health and CMV-seronegative. The CDR3 runs from the conserved cysteine through the conserved F or W. D genes are given only for firm matches. Rows give clone size only sometimes, using once, few, many, or a class for an expanded clone.

>-|TRBD1|15|TRBJ2-7|TRBV7-2
CASSYTGTGGYEQYF
TGTGCCAGCAGCTATACCGGGACAGGGGGATACGAGCAGTACTTC
>many|TRBD2|16|TRBJ2-1|TRBV6-1
CASSGTSGSSYNEQFF
TGTGCCAGCAGTGGGACTAGCGGGAGCTCCTACAATGAGCAGTTCTTC
>once|-|14|TRBJ2-2|TRBV6-1
CASRKTGSTGELFF
TGTGCCAGCAGGAAAACAGGATCCACCGGGGAGCTGTTTTTT
>-|-|13|TRBJ2-1|TRBV6-4
CASSDGASNEQFF
TGTGCCAGCAGTGACGGGGCCTCTAATGAGCAGTTCTTC
>-|TRBD2|15|TRBJ2-2|TRBV4-2
CASSQREGDTGELFF
TGTGCCAGCAGCCAACGGGAGGGAGACACCGGGGAGCTGTTTTTT
>once|-|10|TRBJ1-4|TRBV20-1
CSAYQGKLFF
TGCAGTGCTTACCAGGGAAAACTGTTTTTT
>-|-|16|TRBJ1-1|TRBV7-9
CASSLYWGGGSTEAFF
TGTGCCAGCAGCTTATATTGGGGAGGGGGTAGCACTGAAGCTTTCTTT
>-|-|14|TRBJ1-2|TRBV5-1
CASSLVGENYGYTF
TGCGCCAGCAGCTTGGTTGGGGAGAACTATGGCTACACCTTC
>-|TRBD1|15|TRBJ2-7|TRBV6-5
CASRIGQGGNYEQYF
TGTGCCAGCAGGATTGGACAGGGTGGAAACTACGAGCAGTACTTC
>-|-|14|TRBJ2-7|TRBV2
CASFRQALSYEQYF
TGTGCCAGTTTCCGACAGGCCCTCTCCTACGAGCAGTACTTC
>-|TRBD1|16|TRBJ2-1|TRBV4-1
CASSRLGTASYNEQFF
TGCGCCAGCAGCCGCCTAGGGACAGCATCCTACAATGAGCAGTTCTTC
>few|-|14|TRBJ1-5|TRBV6-1
CAGGGTRHNQPQHF
TGTGCCGGGGGGGGGACCCGACACAATCAGCCCCAGCATTTT
>once|TRBD1|16|TRBJ1-4|TRBV2
CASRTGWSNSIEKLFF
TGTGCCAGCAGGACAGGGTGGTCCAATAGCATTGAAAAACTGTTTTTT
>-|-|12|TRBJ1-3|TRBV6-5
CASMGAGNTIYF
TGTGCCAGCATGGGAGCTGGAAACACCATATATTTT
>-|TRBD2|14|TRBJ2-7|TRBV18
CASSLSGRYYEQYF
TGTGCCAGCTCACTTAGCGGGAGGTATTACGAGCAGTACTTC
>-|-|13|TRBJ2-1|TRBV30
CAWSPGSYNEQFF
TGTGCCTGGAGCCCAGGCTCCTACAATGAGCAGTTCTTC
>-|-|17|TRBJ1-1|TRBV7-6
CASSLFQGPDFSTEAFF
TGTGCCAGCAGCTTGTTCCAGGGGCCCGACTTCTCCACTGAAGCTTTCTTT
>-|-|13|TRBJ2-7|TRBV7-9
CASSSDRSYEQYF
TGTGCCAGCAGCTCGGACAGATCCTACGAGCAGTACTTC
>few|-|12|TRBJ1-2|TRBV2
CASSLQNYGYTF
TGTGCCAGCAGTCTTCAGAACTATGGCTACACCTTC
>-|-|13|TRBJ1-6|TRBV7-2
CASSLVVDSPLHF
TGTGCCAGCAGCTTAGTGGTAGATTCACCCCTCCACTTT
>once|-|16|TRBJ1-1|TRBV6-6
CASSPRLGLMNTEAFF
TGTGCCAGCAGCCCTAGGTTGGGGCTAATGAACACTGAAGCTTTCTTT
>once|-|21|TRBJ1-4|TRBV4-2
CASSQDWIIVGGASQNEKLFF
TGTGCCAGCAGCCAAGATTGGATTATAGTCGGCGGAGCCAGCCAGAATGAAAAACTGTTTTTT
>-|-|14|TRBJ1-2|TRBV6-5
CASSYVPANYGYTF
TGTGCCAGCAGTTACGTTCCCGCGAACTATGGCTACACCTTC
>-|-|13|TRBJ2-3|TRBV5-4
CASRQSPSDTQYF
TGTGCCAGCAGACAGTCACCTTCAGATACGCAGTATTTT
>-|-|16|TRBJ1-6|TRBV15
CATSSSQGARNSPLHF
TGTGCCACCAGCAGCTCACAGGGAGCCCGTAATTCACCCCTCCACTTT
>few|-|12|TRBJ1-1|TRBV6-6
CASSTGNTEAFF
TGTGCCAGCAGTACAGGAAACACTGAAGCTTTCTTT
>-|TRBD1|19|TRBJ2-5|TRBV28
CASSSQIPRLGQGIETQYF
TGTGCCAGCAGTTCCCAAATTCCCCGACTGGGACAGGGCATCGAGACCCAGTACTTC
>-|-|15|TRBJ1-2|TRBV7-2
CASSPLAGGSYGYTF
TGTGCCAGCAGCCCCCTTGCGGGGGGAAGTTATGGCTACACCTTC
>-|TRBD1|17|TRBJ1-2|TRBV4-3
CASSQDLWTGANYGYTF
TGCGCCAGCAGCCAAGATCTTTGGACAGGGGCTAACTATGGCTACACCTTC
>-|-|14|TRBJ2-1|TRBV21-1
CASSKVPIYNEQFF
TGTGCCAGCAGCAAAGTGCCTATCTACAATGAGCAGTTCTTC
>-|-|15|TRBJ2-1|TRBV2
CAIVRLPSSYNEQFF
TGTGCCATAGTGCGGCTTCCTAGCTCCTACAATGAGCAGTTCTTC
>-|-|13|TRBJ1-1|TRBV6-6
CASSPVEGTEAFF
TGTGCCAGCAGTCCCGTGGAGGGCACTGAAGCTTTCTTT
>-|-|16|TRBJ2-6|TRBV4-2
CASSQVGALGANVLTF
TGTGCCAGCAGCCAAGTTGGGGCGTTAGGGGCCAACGTCCTGACTTTC
>-|TRBD2|16|TRBJ2-1|TRBV4-2
CASSQELASGTPKEFF
TGTGCCAGCAGCCAAGAATTGGCTAGCGGGACCCCAAAGGAGTTCTTC
>-|TRBD2|13|TRBJ2-7|TRBV5-4
CASSRTGGGEQYF
TGTGCCAGCAGCCGGACGGGAGGCGGCGAGCAGTACTTC